This TCR beta chain stems from a study of Ad26.COV2.S vaccination and SARS-CoV-2 variants. This clone was detected once. The junction does not match germline at one end; this may be a read error. The CDR3 totals 10 residues. The germline gives CDR1 GTSNPN, CDR2 SVGIG (reference sequence). Repertoires were generated with immunoSEQ multiplex PCR, while TCRdb's copy carries only in-frame clones and drops some. The sample yields around 170,000 clones, around 88% seen once. The material sequenced was peripheral blood, taken after recovery from COVID-19. The clonotype originates from a human donor who had recovered from COVID-19. The chain employs TRBV30 and TRBJ1-1; D gene uncertain. The CDR3 sequence is CATGVYPLDF. The CDR3, as DNA: TGTGCTACTGGAGTCTACCCCTTAGACTTT. Using reference TRBV30 and TRBJ1-1 for the parts outside the CDR3, the full variable domain is SQTIHQWPATLVQPVGSPLSLECTVEGTSNPNLYWYRQAAGRGLQLLFYSVGIGQISSEVPQNLSASRPQDRQFILSSKKLLLSDSGFYLCATGVYPLDFGQGTRLTVV.